This TCR beta chain was identified during a study of blood T cell repertoires in COVID-19. Overall study: The United States, Italy and Spain provided the acute and convalescent COVID-19 samples. The cDNA or gDNA used as material had been derived from T cells, B-cell-depleted T cells, or PBMCs.

Per the authors' pipeline: Amplification with reference gene primers provided the estimates of nucleated cell counts. TCRdb keeps only in-frame clones here, not all; method: immunoSEQ multiplex PCR. From that table come the V and J calls and clone size; the DNA was used to work out D and trimming. Counted here are approximately 77,000 clones, approximately 76% occurring once; the ten biggest clones make up approximately 15%. Looked up from germline, CDR1 is SGHTA and CDR2 is FQGTGA. The CDR3 contains 16 residues. Trimming at V came to 5 bases and at J to 6 bases, leaving 12 bases not matched to a gene.

The TCR sequence derives from a man in his 70s with active or convalescent COVID-19. Source material: peripheral blood. This sequence joins TRBV7-3 and TRBJ2-3; 9 positions match TRBD2. The CDR3 protein is CASSPLGAGGMDTQYF. CDR3 nucleotides: TGTGCCAGCAGCCCCCTCGGGGCGGGGGGGATGGATACGCAGTATTTT.